This entry is about one T cell receptor beta chain. Its antigen is unknown. This entry is derived from a study of T cells after yellow fever vaccination. The V gene's germline CDR1 is DFQATT and CDR2 SNEGSKA (reference sequence). The CDR3 consists of 19 residues. Between the trimmed V and J ends, which lost 3 bases and 6 bases, there was a span of 33 bases. Conversion of TCR transcripts into cDNA relied on 5'RACE template switching, which added a universal primer site and UMIs. TCRdb fed the 5' RACE reads into MiXCR, producing one record per CDR3 protein. The data hold hundreds of thousands of distinct CDR3 sequences, with approximately 13% observed a single time. Study-level results: Although most clonotypes did not, a small share appeared in both CD4 and CD8 compartments. Though it reached lower strength, the secondary response hit its peak faster, day 5 versus 15.

The V call is TRBV20-1, the J call TRBJ2-7, with D perhaps given as TRBD1 or TRBD2 (8 bases each). The sequence came from a man aged 30 to 45 who received the YFV17D yellow fever vaccine. The specimen comprised PBMCs, sampled on the day of the yellow fever booster vaccination. As DNA, the CDR3 is TGCAGTGCTAGGACCCCCTCAGGGGGCAAGAGCGGGAGTGTTCTCGAGCAGTACTTC. Translating gives CSARTPSGGKSGSVLEQYF.